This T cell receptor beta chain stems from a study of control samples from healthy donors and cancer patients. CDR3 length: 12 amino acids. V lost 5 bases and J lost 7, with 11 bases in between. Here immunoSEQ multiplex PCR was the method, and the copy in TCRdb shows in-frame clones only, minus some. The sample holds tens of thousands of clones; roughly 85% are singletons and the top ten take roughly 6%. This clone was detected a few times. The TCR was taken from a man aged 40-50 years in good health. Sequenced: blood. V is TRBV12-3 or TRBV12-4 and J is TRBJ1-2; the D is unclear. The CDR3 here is CASSQHITGYTF. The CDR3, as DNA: TGTGCCAGCAGTCAACATATAACTGGCTACACCTTC.